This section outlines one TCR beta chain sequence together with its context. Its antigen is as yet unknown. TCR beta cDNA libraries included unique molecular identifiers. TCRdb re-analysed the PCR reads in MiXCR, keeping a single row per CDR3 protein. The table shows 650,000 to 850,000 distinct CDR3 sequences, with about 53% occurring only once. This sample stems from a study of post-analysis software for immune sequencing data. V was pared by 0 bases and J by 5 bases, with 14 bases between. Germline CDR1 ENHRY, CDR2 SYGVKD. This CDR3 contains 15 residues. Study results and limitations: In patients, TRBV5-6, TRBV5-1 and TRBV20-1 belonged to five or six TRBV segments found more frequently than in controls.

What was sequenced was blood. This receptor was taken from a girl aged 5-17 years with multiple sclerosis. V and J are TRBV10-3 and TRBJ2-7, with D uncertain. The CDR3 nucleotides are TGTGCCATCAGTGAGTCAAAGGAAATCCCGGACGAGCAGTACTTC. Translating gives CAISESKEIPDEQYF.